What follows is one TCR beta chain and its context. Libraries were prepared by immunoSEQ multiplex PCR; TCRdb keeps only in-frame clonotypes and omits some of them. The table includes 300,000 to 350,000 clones, over 70% detected once. The CDR3 extends over 13 amino acids. The germline V gene encodes CDR1 LNHDA and CDR2 SQIVND (reference sequence). Deletions cut 3 bases from V and 7 bases from J, with 13 bases between. These data belong to a study of blood T cell repertoires in COVID-19. Across the study: PBMCs, B-cell-depleted T cells, or T cells provided the cDNA or gDNA that made up the material.

The sequence derives from a young man who had recovered from COVID-19. The gene calls are TRBV19 and TRBJ2-7; D is perhaps TRBD2 (6 bases). The source material was PBMCs or T cells enriched from blood (not recorded which). The CDR3 DNA sequence: TGTGCCAGTAGTATGGATGGGAGGAGGGAGCAGTACTTC. Its translation is CASSMDGRREQYF.